The subject of this entry is one T cell receptor (beta chain). Seattle patient enrollment occurred during active infection, with longitudinal follow-up thereafter. Per the study methods: Nucleated cell number was recorded as an estimate derived from reference gene primer amplification. Repertoires were generated with immunoSEQ multiplex PCR, while TCRdb's copy carries only in-frame clones and drops some. V and J calls and clone size follow that table, whereas D and trimming were derived from the DNA. The data hold 130,000 or so clones, with around 79% observed a single time. The source of the sample is a study of blood T cell repertoires in COVID-19. Overall study context: Sample material is recorded as cDNA or gDNA derived from T cells, B-cell-depleted T cells, or PBMCs.

Germline lookup yields CDR1 SGHDT and CDR2 YYEEEE. The V and J ends lost 6 bases and 4 bases, in that order; junction bases with no gene match: 14. This CDR3 contains 17 residues. The TCR originated in a woman between 65 and 79 years old with COVID-19, enrolled during active disease. V is TRBV5-6 and J is TRBJ1-5; 9 positions agree with TRBD1. Sequenced sample: peripheral blood. The CDR3 is CASTIYTGGGRNQPQHF. In DNA form, the CDR3 reads TGTGCCAGCACCATTTACACAGGGGGCGGAAGAAATCAGCCCCAGCATTTT. The full variable domain, with the rest looked up from reference TRBV5-6 and TRBJ1-5, is DAGVTQSPTHLIKTRGQQVTLRCSPKSGHDTVSWYQQALGQGPQFIFQYYEEEERQRGNFPDRFSGHQFPNYSSELNVNALLLGDSALYLCASTIYTGGGRNQPQHFGDGTRLSIL.